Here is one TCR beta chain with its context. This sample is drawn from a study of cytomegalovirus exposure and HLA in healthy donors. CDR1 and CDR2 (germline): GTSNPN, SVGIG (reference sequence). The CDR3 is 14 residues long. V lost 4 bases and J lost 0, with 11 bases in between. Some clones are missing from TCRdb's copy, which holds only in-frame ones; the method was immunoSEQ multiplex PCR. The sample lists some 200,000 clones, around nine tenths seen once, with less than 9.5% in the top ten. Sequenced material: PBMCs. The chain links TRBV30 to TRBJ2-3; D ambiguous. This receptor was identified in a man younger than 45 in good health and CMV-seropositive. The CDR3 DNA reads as TGTGCCTGGACTGCGGAACCTAGCACAGATACGCAGTATTTT. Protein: CAWTAEPSTDTQYF.